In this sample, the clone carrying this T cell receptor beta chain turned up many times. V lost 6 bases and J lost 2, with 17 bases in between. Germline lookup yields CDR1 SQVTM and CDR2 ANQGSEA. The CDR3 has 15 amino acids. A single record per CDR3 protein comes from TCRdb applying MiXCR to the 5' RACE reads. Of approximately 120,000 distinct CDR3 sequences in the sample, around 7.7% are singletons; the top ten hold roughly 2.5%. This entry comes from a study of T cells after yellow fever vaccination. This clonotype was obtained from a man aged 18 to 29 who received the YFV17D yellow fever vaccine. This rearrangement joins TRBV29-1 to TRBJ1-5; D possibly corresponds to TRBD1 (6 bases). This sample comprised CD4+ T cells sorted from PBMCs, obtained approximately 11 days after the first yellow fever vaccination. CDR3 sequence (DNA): TGCAGCGTCGGGGCAGGGGTGAGTGGCAATCAGCCCCAGCATTTT. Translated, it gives CSVGAGVSGNQPQHF.